Following are 13 T cell receptor beta chains from one sample sequenced in a study of regulatory T cells in long-lasting Graves disease. With iRepertoire HTBI primers and Arm-PCR of CDR3 regions, TCR beta libraries were built. TCRdb re-called the multiplex PCR reads through MiXCR, storing one row per CDR3 protein. This repertoire shows 600,000 to 650,000 distinct CDR3 sequences, under 20% found once; its top ten account for 15% to 20%. Sample time point: newly diagnosed GD, antithyroid drugs for less than 3 months. PBMC RNA served as the TCR library source. The same sample was also studied in work on T cells in Graves' hyperthyroidism and ophthalmopathy.

Sequencing was performed on peripheral blood mononuclear cells (PBMCs), taken at new diagnosis, from a patient treated with antithyroid drugs. All receptors derive from a woman aged 30 to 39 with Graves disease.

This clonotype was recorded at least ten times. The chain combines TRBV20-1 with TRBJ2-7, with D perhaps assigned TRBD1 or TRBD2 (5 bases each). The germline V and J ends were trimmed by 0 bases and 1 base, with 13 bases remaining between them. This CDR3 contains 15 residues. CDR1 and CDR2 (germline): DFQATT, SNEGSKA (reference sequence). Here the CDR3 reads CSARDERGRSYEQYF. CDR3 bases: TGCAGTGCTAGAGATGAGAGGGGTAGGTCCTACGAGCAGTACTTC.

This clonotype was detected ten times or more. V usage is TRBV7-2 and J usage is TRBJ2-5, with 10 nucleotides matching TRBD2. The CDR3 covers 16 residues. Per germline, CDR1 SGHTA and CDR2 FQGNSA. With 8 bases clipped from V and 5 bases from J, the junction kept 14 bases outside the gene matches. The CDR3 nucleotides read TGTGCCAGCGGAGCTCGGAGCGGGAGGGCCCCGGAGACCCAGTACTTC. It translates to CASGARSGRAPETQYF.

There are many counts of this clonotype. The CDR3 DNA sequence: TGTGCCAGCGGAGGAGGTTTCTCTAGCGGGAGTGTGCCCGGGGAGCTGTTTTTT. Its translation is CASGGGFSSGSVPGELFF. This chain joins TRBV2 and TRBJ2-2, with TRBD2 matching 10 bases. CDR3 length: 18 residues. Germline V gene lookup returns CDR1 SNHLY and CDR2 FYNNEI. J was trimmed by 6 bases and V by 8 bases; bases with no gene match: 18.

In its sample, this clonotype was seen a few times. This chain joins TRBV18 and TRBJ2-7; TRBD2 agrees at 9 bases. CDR1 KGHSH and CDR2 LQKENI come from the germline V gene. The CDR3 contains 14 residues. The V and J ends lost 6 bases and 3 bases, in that order; junction bases with no gene match: 6. The CDR3 sequence: CASSTSGMNYEQYF. The CDR3 DNA follows: TGTGCCAGCTCGACTAGCGGAATGAACTACGAGCAGTACTTC.

This chain joins TRBV2 and TRBJ1-1, with a weak D call TRBD1 (5 bases). The ends were cut back, 3 bases at V and 1 base at J, with 9 bases in the middle. Germline lookup yields CDR1 SNHLY and CDR2 FYNNEI. The CDR3 length is 14 residues. CDR3 bases: TGTGCCAGCAGTGAGGGGCAGACGAACACTGAAGCTTTCTTT. It yields the protein CASSEGQTNTEAFF.

This chain joins TRBV3-1 and TRBJ1-1; maybe TRBD1 (5 bases). V was clipped by 4 bases and J by 0 bases, with 12 bases between them. From germline, CDR1 is LGHDT and CDR2 YNNKEL (reference sequence). The CDR3 extends over 15 amino acids. The CDR3 DNA is TGTGCCAGCAGCCCCTATAGGGGTATGAACACTGAAGCTTTCTTT. Translation gives CASSPYRGMNTEAFF.

The chain recombines TRBV30 with TRBJ2-7, with TRBD2 matching over 9 bases. The CDR3 spans 18 residues. Germline CDR1 is GTSNPN and CDR2 is SVGIG (reference sequence). V lost 1 base to trimming and J lost 2 bases; unmatched junction nucleotides: 15. CDR3 protein: CAWSARWVSGSVPYEQYF. The CDR3 DNA is TGTGCCTGGAGTGCACGGTGGGTTAGCGGGAGCGTCCCCTACGAGCAGTACTTC.

This clonotype was found many times. V and J are TRBV28 and TRBJ2-7; a possible D gene is TRBD1 (6 bases). Trimming pared 8 bases from V and 2 bases from J, leaving 19 bases between. Germline CDR1 is MDHEN and CDR2 is SYDVKM. This CDR3 is 15 amino acids long. CDR3 protein: CASVGRTVFPYEQYF. The CDR3 region has the DNA TGTGCCAGCGTCGGGCGGACAGTGTTTCCCTACGAGCAGTACTTC.

The rearrangement uses TRBV7-9 and TRBJ2-1; D may be TRBD1 or TRBD2 (5 bases each). Germline lookup yields CDR1 SEHNR and CDR2 FQNEAQ (reference sequence). V was cut by 0 bases and J by 0 bases, with 12 bases left in between. This CDR3 has 17 residues. The DNA for the CDR3 is TGTGCCAGCAGCTTAGCTGGGACGAAGAGCTCCTACAATGAGCAGTTCTTC. Its translation: CASSLAGTKSSYNEQFF. The whole variable domain, remainder taken from reference TRBV7-9 and TRBJ2-1, is DTGVSQNPRHKITKRGQNVTFRCDPISEHNRLYWYRQTLGQGPEFLTYFQNEAQLEKSRLLSDRFSAERPKGSFSTLEIQRTEQGDSAMYLCASSLAGTKSSYNEQFFGPGTRLTVL.

CDR3 in DNA: TGTGCCAGCAGCTTAGAATTCAGTACCAATCAGCCCCAGCATTTT. Protein product: CASSLEFSTNQPQHF. The chain has TRBV7-8 and TRBJ1-5; D is uncertain. Germline V lookup: CDR1 SGHVS, CDR2 FQNEAQ. This CDR3 has 15 amino acids. The ends were cut back, 1 base at V and 3 bases at J, with 10 bases in the middle.

The V and J genes are TRBV6-2 or TRBV6-3 and TRBJ1-2; 9 nucleotides line up with TRBD1. The CDR3 sequence is 16 residues long. V shed 0 bases, J shed 4 bases, and the junction held 6 bases outside the gene matches. The germline V gene encodes CDR1 MNHEY and CDR2 SVGEGT. The CDR3 nucleotides are TGTGCCAGCAGTTACTCGACGGACAGGGGAGTCTATGGCTACACCTTC. Its translation: CASSYSTDRGVYGYTF.

On this clonotype: A single base separates this from a much larger clone, so it may be a read error. The chain links TRBV11-3 to TRBJ2-1; perhaps D is TRBD1 or TRBD2 (5 bases each). Germline values: CDR1 SGHNT, CDR2 YENEEA. CDR3 length: 15 residues. The CDR3 DNA follows: TGTGCCAGCAGCTTAGGGGACGGTTCCTACAATGATCAGTTCTTC. Protein sequence: CASSLGDGSYNDQFF.

V and J are TRBV12-3 or TRBV12-4 and TRBJ2-5; 9 bases match TRBD2. V lost 2 bases, J lost 4 bases, and 8 bases stayed unmatched. The CDR3 loop spans 16 amino acids. The CDR3 region is CASSLRGAGGRETQYF. The CDR3 DNA follows: TGTGCCAGCAGTTTAAGGGGGGCGGGAGGGCGAGAGACCCAGTACTTC.